This T cell receptor beta chain is from a study of cytomegalovirus exposure and HLA in healthy donors. The study, taken as a whole, reports: Later analysis demonstrated an association between a missense DCLRE1C variant and TCR beta V- and J-gene trimming.

Note on this clone: Antigen specificity is unknown.

This CDR3 is 15 amino acids long. Germline CDR1 is SGHAT and CDR2 is FQDESV (reference sequence). The V end lost 2 bases, the J end lost 4 bases, and 11 bases lay between the germline ends. The PCR used 60 Vbeta and 13 Jbeta primers. Data came from immunoSEQ multiplex PCR; TCRdb stores just in-frame clones and leaves some out. The sample shows roughly 240,000 clones, around 80% of them seen only once. Sequencing input: PBMCs. The clonotype comes from a woman in her thirties or forties in good health and CMV-seropositive. The V and J genes are TRBV11-1 and TRBJ2-2; D is ambiguous. CDR3 amino acids: CASSLSERITGELFF. The CDR3 DNA follows: TGTGCCAGCAGCTTAAGTGAGCGAATCACCGGGGAGCTGTTTTTT.